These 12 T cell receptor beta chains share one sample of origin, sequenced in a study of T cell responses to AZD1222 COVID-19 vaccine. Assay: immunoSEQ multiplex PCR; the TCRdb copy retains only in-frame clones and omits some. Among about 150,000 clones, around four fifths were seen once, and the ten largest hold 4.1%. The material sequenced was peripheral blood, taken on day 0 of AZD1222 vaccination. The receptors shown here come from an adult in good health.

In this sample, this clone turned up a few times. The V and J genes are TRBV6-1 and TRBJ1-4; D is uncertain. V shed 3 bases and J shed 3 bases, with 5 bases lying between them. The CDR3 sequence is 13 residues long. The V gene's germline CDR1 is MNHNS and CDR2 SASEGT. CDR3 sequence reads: CASSDRPNEKLFF. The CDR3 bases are TGTGCCAGCAGTGACAGGCCTAATGAAAAACTGTTTTTT.

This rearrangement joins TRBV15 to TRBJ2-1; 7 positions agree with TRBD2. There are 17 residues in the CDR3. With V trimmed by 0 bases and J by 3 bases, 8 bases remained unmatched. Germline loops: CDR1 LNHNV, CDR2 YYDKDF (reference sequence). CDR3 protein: CATSRDRGAGFYNEQFF. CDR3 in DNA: TGTGCCACCAGCAGAGATAGGGGAGCGGGGTTCTACAATGAGCAGTTCTTC.

The CDR3 protein is CASSPHLNTGELFF. The CDR3 region has the DNA TGTGCCAGCAGCCCCCACCTGAACACCGGGGAGCTGTTTTTT. The chain combines TRBV3-1 (or the pseudogene TRBV3-2) with TRBJ2-2; D is ambiguous. The CDR3 is made up of 14 amino acids. Between the trimmed V and J ends, which lost 4 bases and 1 base, there was a span of 7 bases. Per the germline V gene, CDR1 is LGHDT and CDR2 is YNNKEL (reference sequence).

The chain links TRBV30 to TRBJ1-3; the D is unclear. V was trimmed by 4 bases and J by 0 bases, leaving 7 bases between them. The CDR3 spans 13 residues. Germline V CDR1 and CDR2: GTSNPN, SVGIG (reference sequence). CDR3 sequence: CAWKVGSGNTIYF. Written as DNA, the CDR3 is TGTGCCTGGAAGGTAGGCTCTGGAAACACCATATATTTT. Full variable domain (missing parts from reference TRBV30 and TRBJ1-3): SQTIHQWPATLVQPVGSPLSLECTVEGTSNPNLYWYRQAAGRGLQLLFYSVGIGQISSEVPQNLSASRPQDRQFILSSKKLLLSDSGFYLCAWKVGSGNTIYFGEGSWLTVV.

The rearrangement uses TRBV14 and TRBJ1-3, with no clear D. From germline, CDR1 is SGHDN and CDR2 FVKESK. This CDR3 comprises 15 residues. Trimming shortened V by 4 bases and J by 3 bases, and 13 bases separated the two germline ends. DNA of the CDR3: TGTGCCAGCAGCCGAGCAGGAACTTATGGAAACACCATATATTTT. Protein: CASSRAGTYGNTIYF.

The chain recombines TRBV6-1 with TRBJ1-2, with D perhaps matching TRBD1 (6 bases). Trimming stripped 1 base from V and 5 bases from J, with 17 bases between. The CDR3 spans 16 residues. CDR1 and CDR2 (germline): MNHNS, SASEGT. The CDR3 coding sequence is TGTGCCAGCAGTGAAGGGGGGATCACAGGGCAGTATGGCTACACCTTC. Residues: CASSEGGITGQYGYTF.

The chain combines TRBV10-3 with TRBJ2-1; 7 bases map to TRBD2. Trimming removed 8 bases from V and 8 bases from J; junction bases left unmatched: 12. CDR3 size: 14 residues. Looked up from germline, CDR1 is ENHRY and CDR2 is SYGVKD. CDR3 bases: TGTGCCATCCGGGGGGATCCACGGGCGCATGAGCAGTTCTTC. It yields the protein CAIRGDPRAHEQFF.

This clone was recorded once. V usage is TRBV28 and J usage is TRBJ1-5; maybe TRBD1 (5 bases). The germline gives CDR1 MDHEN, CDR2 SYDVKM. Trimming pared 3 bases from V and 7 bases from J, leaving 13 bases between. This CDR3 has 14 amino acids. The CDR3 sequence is CASSFGGKGQPQHF. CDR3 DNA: TGTGCCAGCAGTTTTGGGGGGAAGGGGCAGCCCCAGCATTTT.

The CDR3 reads CASYAGQGSPPGELFF. The CDR3 bases are TGTGCCAGCTACGCCGGACAGGGGAGTCCTCCCGGGGAGCTGTTTTTT. The chain carries TRBV19 and TRBJ2-2; the match to TRBD1 covers 9 bases. Germline V gene sequence: CDR1 LNHDA, CDR2 SQIVND (reference sequence). The CDR3 contains 16 residues. V lost 9 bases, J lost 6 bases, and 14 bases stayed unmatched.

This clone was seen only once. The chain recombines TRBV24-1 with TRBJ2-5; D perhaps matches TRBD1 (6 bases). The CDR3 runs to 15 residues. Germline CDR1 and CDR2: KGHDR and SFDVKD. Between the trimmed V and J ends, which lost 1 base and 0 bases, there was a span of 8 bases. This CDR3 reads CATSDFQGNQETQYF. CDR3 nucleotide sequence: TGTGCCACCAGTGATTTTCAGGGGAACCAAGAGACCCAGTACTTC.

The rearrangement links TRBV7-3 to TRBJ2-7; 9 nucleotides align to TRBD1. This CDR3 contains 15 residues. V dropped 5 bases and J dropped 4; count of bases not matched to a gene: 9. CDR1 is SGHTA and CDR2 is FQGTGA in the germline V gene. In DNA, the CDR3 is TGTGCCAGCAGCGCAAATACAGGGGGCGTTTACGAGCAGTACTTC. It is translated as CASSANTGGVYEQYF. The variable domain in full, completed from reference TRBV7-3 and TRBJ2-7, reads GAGVSQTPSNKVTEKGKYVELRCDPISGHTALYWYRQSLGQGPEFLIYFQGTGAADDSGLPNDRFFAVRPEGSVSTLKIQRTERGDSAVYLCASSANTGGVYEQYFGPGTRLTVT.

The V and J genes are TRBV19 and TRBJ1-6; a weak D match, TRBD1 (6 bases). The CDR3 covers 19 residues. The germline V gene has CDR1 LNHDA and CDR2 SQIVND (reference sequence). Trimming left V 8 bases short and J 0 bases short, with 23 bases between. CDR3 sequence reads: CASQPSGTPISSYNSPLHF. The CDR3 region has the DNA TGTGCCAGTCAACCAAGCGGGACACCGATTAGCTCCTATAATTCACCCCTCCACTTT.